This TCR beta chain appears in the sequencing data of a study of OX40 agonist ivuxolimab in advanced cancers. Turning to the study itself: Six ivuxolimab dose levels, 0.01 to 10 mg/kg, were given intravenously every 2 weeks. Earlier treatment with anti-PD-1, anti-PD-L1 or anti-CTLA-4 was permitted, and less than 50% had received some. Study-level results: Dosing at 0.1 to 3.0 mg/kg was accompanied by clonal expansion of CD4+ and CD8+ blood T cells by week 6.

J was trimmed by 7 bases and V by 4 bases; bases with no gene match: 12. This CDR3 comprises 17 residues. Germline CDR1 MDHEN, CDR2 SYDVKM. Assay: immunoSEQ multiplex PCR; the TCRdb copy retains only in-frame clones and omits some. The sample gives 70,000 to 80,000 clones, approximately 86% of which show up once; 0.7% to 1% is in the top ten. About this clone: Its target is unknown.

Blood specimens came from baseline, cycle 4 day 1, and cycle 7 day 1. The sequencing used CD4+ or CD8+ T cells sorted from blood, collected in a trial of the OX40 agonist ivuxolimab. This clonotype originated in an adult with an advanced solid tumor such as melanoma, head and neck, liver or kidney cancer. The chain couples TRBV28 to TRBJ2-1, with 11 bases lining up with TRBD2. The CDR3 bases are TGTGCCAGCAGTTCAGTCCCAACTAGCGGGAGCGTGAATGAGCAGTTCTTC. Its protein is CASSSVPTSGSVNEQFF.